This T cell receptor (beta chain) was sequenced in a study of blood T cell repertoires in COVID-19. Study in general: Acute and convalescent COVID-19 samples came from the United States, Italy and Spain. PBMCs, B-cell-depleted T cells, or T cells provided the cDNA or gDNA that made up the material.

The V end was cut by 8 bases, the J end by 0 bases, with 6 bases between. Germline V gene sequence: CDR1 MNHEY, CDR2 SMNVEV (reference sequence). CDR3 length: 12 residues. Original handling: The assay estimated nucleated cells by amplifying reference gene primers. Produced via immunoSEQ multiplex PCR; TCRdb's table is partial and in-frame only. Clonal size and the V and J genes are those of that table, whereas D and trimming came from the DNA. The sample contains 200,000 or so clones, roughly 75% of which appear only once. The TCR was taken from a woman between 65 and 79 years old with acute or convalescent COVID-19. V and J are TRBV27 and TRBJ2-3; perhaps TRBD1 as D (6 bases). Sequenced input: peripheral blood. The CDR3 loop is CASGTSTDTQYF. DNA of the CDR3: TGTGCCAGCGGGACAAGCACAGATACGCAGTATTTT.